Each of the 8 T cell receptor beta chains below was sequenced from the same sample in a study of regulatory T cells in long-lasting Graves disease. Both iRepertoire HTBI primers and Arm-PCR of CDR3 regions were used to build the TCR beta libraries. Each CDR3 protein gets one entry after TCRdb re-called the multiplex PCR reads with MiXCR. This table holds 400,000 to 500,000 distinct CDR3 sequences, around a fifth found once. Time point in this sample: persistent/refractory GD, antithyroid drugs over 5 years with positive TRAb. RNA extracted from PBMCs served as the sequencing template. This specimen consisted of peripheral blood mononuclear cells (PBMCs), obtained when the disease was refractory, from a patient treated with antithyroid drugs. All receptors derive from a female donor with Graves disease.

This chain uses TRBV3-1 with TRBJ1-2; 9 nucleotides align to TRBD1. From germline, CDR1 is LGHDT and CDR2 YNNKEL (reference sequence). The CDR3 sequence is 17 residues long. V trimming: 0 bases; J trimming: 3 bases; junction bases outside the gene matches: 8. The DNA of the CDR3 is TGTGCCAGCAGCCAAGAACTTCGGGACAGGGCTTACTATGGCTACACCTTC. Translation gives CASSQELRDRAYYGYTF.

The sample holds many counts of this clonotype. This sequence joins TRBV28 and TRBJ1-1; tentatively, D is TRBD1 (5 bases). The CDR3 is made up of 15 amino acids. With 6 bases removed from V and 3 bases from J, the gap between germline ends came to 17 bases. Germline V gene sequence: CDR1 MDHEN, CDR2 SYDVKM. CDR3 nucleotides: TGTGCCAGCAGCCGACCAGGGTATAGGTACACTGAAGCTTTCTTT. Protein: CASSRPGYRYTEAFF.

The table lists this clonotype with a few counts. The rearrangement uses TRBV7-9 and TRBJ1-2; no clear D. The V gene's germline CDR1 is SEHNR and CDR2 FQNEAQ (reference sequence). Trimming took off 3 bases at V and 0 bases at J, with 11 bases between the two ends. This CDR3 has 15 amino acids. CDR3 DNA: TGTGCCAGCAGCTTTGAGTGGGCAGCTAACTATGGCTACACCTTC. This translates into CASSFEWAANYGYTF.

V is TRBV30 and J is TRBJ1-5; D might be TRBD1 (6 bases). There are 12 residues in the CDR3. Germline-derived CDR1 and CDR2 are GTSNPN and SVGIG (reference sequence). V lost 4 bases and J 7 bases, leaving 11 bases between the germline ends. The CDR3 is CAWITGLQPQHF. The CDR3 DNA is TGTGCCTGGATAACAGGGCTACAGCCCCAGCATTTT.

This clonotype was detected only a few times. This rearrangement joins TRBV5-5 to TRBJ1-6; D remains unclear. V lost 1 base to trimming and J lost 4 bases, with 12 bases between them. CDR3 length: 16 residues. Per the germline V gene, CDR1 is SGHKS and CDR2 is YYEKEE (reference sequence). The CDR3 DNA reads TGTGCCAGCAGCTTGCTAGATCGAACTTATAATTCACCCCTCCACTTT. Translation: CASSLLDRTYNSPLHF.

This clonotype was observed many times. V is TRBV20-1 and J is TRBJ2-2; the D gene is possibly TRBD1 (5 bases). Germline V gives CDR1 DFQATT, CDR2 SNEGSKA (reference sequence). V was clipped by 4 bases and J by 5 bases, with 11 bases between them. The CDR3 extends over 13 amino acids. The CDR3 protein is CSAKGDSTGELFF. The CDR3 DNA is TGCAGTGCTAAAGGGGATAGTACCGGGGAGCTGTTTTTT.

This clonotype was observed a few times. The chain has TRBV7-2 and TRBJ2-7; D remains ambiguous. The CDR3 contains 12 residues. Between the trimmed V and J ends, which lost 2 bases and 3 bases, there was a span of 5 bases. The germline CDR1 and CDR2 sequences are SGHTA and FQGNSA. CDR3 loop: CASSLIDYEQYF. The CDR3 coding sequence is TGTGCCAGCAGCTTAATAGACTACGAGCAGTACTTC.

This clonotype was found many times. The chain recombines TRBV2 with TRBJ2-5; D ambiguous. Germline V gives CDR1 SNHLY, CDR2 FYNNEI. Trimming cost V 5 bases and J 5 bases, with 9 bases left between them. The CDR3 has 12 residues. The CDR3 DNA is TGTGCCAGCAGTCCCGGAACGGAGACCCAGTACTTC. As protein: CASSPGTETQYF. Full variable domain (remainder filled in from reference TRBV2 and TRBJ2-5): EPEVTQTPSHQVTQMGQEVILRCVPISNHLYFYWYRQILGQKVEFLVSFYNNEISEKSEIFDDQFSVERPDGSNFTLKIRSTKLEDSAMYFCASSPGTETQYFGPGTRLLVL.